Included here is one T cell receptor (beta chain) sequence, with context. Antigen: not known. Germline V gives CDR1 ENHRY, CDR2 SYGVKD. The CDR3 has 16 residues. V gave up 4 bases and J gave up 4 bases; unmatched junction bases: 5. The record originates from a study of graft-versus-host responses after intestinal transplantation. At the level of the study: Multivisceral, liver-intestinal, or isolated intestinal grafts were transplanted into recipients. Study-level points and caveats: An association linked early post-transplant HvG declines with peak circulating GvH clone levels. Researchers found GvH clones in recipient marrow, and some showed up first in ileum or blood.

Clones were sequenced by immunoSEQ multiplex PCR, and TCRdb holds only the in-frame ones, with some missing. Here the sample spans about 23,000 clones, around 78% being singletons. Lamina propria and intraepithelial lymphocytes were released by processing graft tissue. Specimen: ileum tissue, collected 12 days after intestinal transplant. The TCR originated in a human patient who received an intestinal transplant, so some T cells may come from the graft donor. This rearrangement joins TRBV10-3 to TRBJ2-2, with TRBD2 matching 11 bases. The CDR3 sequence: CAISAPSGGFTGELFF. Written as DNA, the CDR3 is TGTGCCATCAGTGCCCCTAGCGGGGGGTTCACCGGGGAGCTGTTTTTT.